This T cell receptor (beta chain) came from a study of blood T cell repertoires in COVID-19. V was trimmed by 3 bases and J by 8 bases, leaving 13 bases between them. The CDR3 has 13 amino acids. Using immunoSEQ multiplex PCR, the repertoire was profiled, and TCRdb retains in-frame clones only, with some absent. Among about 120,000 clones listed, roughly 69% were seen once. The gene calls are TRBV23-1 and TRBJ1-2, with TRBD1 as a possible D gene (5 bases). TRBV23-1 is recorded as an ORF, its role being uncertain. This sequence originates from a woman aged 70 to 79 with acute or convalescent COVID-19. The sample taken for sequencing was peripheral blood. CDR3 sequence (DNA): TGCGCCAGCAGTCACCCCGACAGAAGCGGCTACACCTTC. Translated, it gives CASSHPDRSGYTF.